These T cell receptor beta chains were read from a single sample in a study of OX40 agonist ivuxolimab in advanced cancers. Here immunoSEQ multiplex PCR was the method, and the copy in TCRdb shows in-frame clones only, minus some. The profile covers tens of thousands of clones, with about 88% appearing a single time and 2% to 3% taken by the ten largest. Sequenced here: CD4+ or CD8+ T cells sorted from blood, sampled in a trial of the OX40 agonist ivuxolimab. These receptors were collected from an adult with an advanced solid tumor such as melanoma, head and neck, liver or kidney cancer. CDR3s include the opening cysteine and the closing phenylalanine or tryptophan. Fields, in order: clone size, D gene, V gene, J gene, CDR3 protein, CDR3 DNA. A D gene is named only where the DNA matches it firmly. Clone size, where shown, is once, few, many, or a class for clones that have expanded.

clone_size: -
d_call: -
v_call: TRBV7-2
j_call: TRBJ2-7
cdr3_aa: CASSLGALLYF
cdr3_nt: TGTGCCAGCAGCCTGGGGGCCCTCCTATACTTC

clone_size: -
d_call: -
v_call: TRBV4-2
j_call: TRBJ2-2
cdr3_aa: CASTHGGGAGTGELFF
cdr3_nt: TGTGCCAGCACCCACGGCGGGGGCGCGGGCACCGGGGAGCTGTTTTTT

clone_size: -
d_call: -
v_call: TRBV6-5
j_call: TRBJ2-1
cdr3_aa: CASSSRGGEQFF
cdr3_nt: TGTGCCAGCAGTTCCAGGGGTGGGGAGCAGTTCTTC

clone_size: -
d_call: TRBD1
v_call: TRBV18
j_call: TRBJ2-3
cdr3_aa: CASSPPPGQGLSDTQYF
cdr3_nt: TGTGCCAGCTCACCACCCCCGGGACAGGGGCTTTCAGATACGCAGTATTTT

clone_size: -
d_call: -
v_call: TRBV6-1
j_call: TRBJ1-3
cdr3_aa: CASTAGNTIYF
cdr3_nt: TGTGCCAGCACCGCTGGAAACACCATATATTTT

clone_size: few
d_call: -
v_call: TRBV10-3
j_call: TRBJ2-7
cdr3_aa: CAISEGGYEQYF
cdr3_nt: TGTGCCATCAGTGAAGGCGGGTACGAGCAGTACTTC

clone_size: few
d_call: TRBD1
v_call: TRBV7-6
j_call: TRBJ2-5
cdr3_aa: CASSSTGGEQETQYF
cdr3_nt: TGTGCCAGCAGCTCGACAGGGGGGGAACAAGAGACCCAGTACTTC

clone_size: -
d_call: -
v_call: TRBV7-9
j_call: TRBJ1-6
cdr3_aa: CASSSLGDSPLHF
cdr3_nt: TGTGCCAGCAGCTCCCTGGGGGATTCACCCCTCCACTTT

clone_size: -
d_call: -
v_call: TRBV19
j_call: TRBJ1-1
cdr3_aa: CASSIRGQMTEAFF
cdr3_nt: TGTGCCAGTAGTATAAGAGGACAGATGACTGAAGCTTTCTTT

clone_size: -
d_call: -
v_call: TRBV2
j_call: TRBJ1-3
cdr3_aa: CASSVGGPGGNTIYF
cdr3_nt: TGTGCCAGCAGTGTGGGGGGGCCGGGAGGAAACACCATATATTTT

clone_size: few
d_call: -
v_call: TRBV28
j_call: TRBJ1-6
cdr3_aa: CASWGTFNSPLHF
cdr3_nt: TGTGCCAGCTGGGGCACCTTTAATTCACCCCTCCACTTT

clone_size: -
d_call: TRBD1
v_call: TRBV28
j_call: TRBJ1-5
cdr3_aa: CASSLVGQSKPQHF
cdr3_nt: TGTGCCAGCAGTTTAGTGGGACAGTCAAAGCCCCAGCATTTT

clone_size: -
d_call: TRBD2
v_call: TRBV5-6
j_call: TRBJ2-5
cdr3_aa: CASSLETSGGQWGQYF
cdr3_nt: TGTGCCAGCAGCTTGGAGACTAGCGGGGGGCAGTGGGGCCAGTACTTC

clone_size: -
d_call: -
v_call: TRBV7-3
j_call: TRBJ1-1
cdr3_aa: CASSPTGPNTEAFF
cdr3_nt: TGTGCCAGCAGCCCGACAGGACCGAACACTGAAGCTTTCTTT

clone_size: -
d_call: -
v_call: TRBV6-5
j_call: TRBJ2-4
cdr3_aa: CASSQVGGGIQYF
cdr3_nt: TGTGCCAGCAGCCAAGTCGGGGGCGGCATTCAGTACTTC

clone_size: -
d_call: -
v_call: TRBV5-4
j_call: TRBJ2-3
cdr3_aa: CASSLAGAGDTQYF
cdr3_nt: TGTGCCAGCAGCTTGGCTGGAGCTGGGGATACGCAGTATTTT

clone_size: -
d_call: -
v_call: TRBV5-1
j_call: TRBJ2-1
cdr3_aa: CASSLPAGHEQFF
cdr3_nt: TGCGCCAGCAGCTTGCCGGCAGGGCATGAGCAGTTCTTC

clone_size: -
d_call: TRBD1
v_call: TRBV7-8
j_call: TRBJ1-6
cdr3_aa: CASSLMGTGVRRNSPLHF
cdr3_nt: TGTGCCAGCAGCTTAATGGGGACAGGGGTTCGTAGAAATTCACCCCTCCACTTT

clone_size: -
d_call: -
v_call: TRBV7-9
j_call: TRBJ2-7
cdr3_aa: CASSLATVEQYF
cdr3_nt: TGTGCCAGCAGCTTAGCGACAGTTGAGCAGTACTTC

clone_size: once
d_call: -
v_call: TRBV28
j_call: TRBJ1-4
cdr3_aa: CASSLSNEKLFF
cdr3_nt: TGTGCCAGCAGTTTATCCAATGAAAAACTGTTTTTT

clone_size: -
d_call: -
v_call: TRBV7-9
j_call: TRBJ1-1
cdr3_aa: CASSATNTEAFF
cdr3_nt: TGTGCCAGCAGCGCAACGAACACTGAAGCTTTCTTT

clone_size: -
d_call: -
v_call: TRBV6-5
j_call: TRBJ2-2
cdr3_aa: CASSYSGQGHTGELFF
cdr3_nt: TGTGCCAGCAGTTACTCGGGGCAGGGACACACCGGGGAGCTGTTTTTT

clone_size: few
d_call: TRBD1
v_call: TRBV6-4
j_call: TRBJ1-2
cdr3_aa: CASSGTGDGYTF
cdr3_nt: TGTGCCAGCAGTGGGACAGGGGATGGCTACACCTTC

clone_size: -
d_call: -
v_call: TRBV14
j_call: TRBJ2-7
cdr3_aa: CASSLWGRTYEQYF
cdr3_nt: TGTGCCAGCAGCCTTTGGGGGCGTACCTACGAGCAGTACTTC

clone_size: -
d_call: -
v_call: TRBV11-2
j_call: TRBJ2-1
cdr3_aa: CASSPTGLSYNEQFF
cdr3_nt: TGTGCCAGCAGCCCCACAGGGCTCTCCTACAATGAGCAGTTCTTC

clone_size: -
d_call: TRBD2
v_call: TRBV7-3
j_call: TRBJ2-2
cdr3_aa: CASSLKVFQGGTGELFF
cdr3_nt: TGTGCCAGCAGCTTAAAGGTCTTTCAGGGAGGGACCGGGGAGCTGTTTTTT

clone_size: once
d_call: -
v_call: TRBV9
j_call: TRBJ1-1
cdr3_aa: CASSEGPNTEAFF
cdr3_nt: TGTGCCAGCAGCGAGGGCCCGAACACTGAAGCTTTCTTT

clone_size: -
d_call: -
v_call: TRBV6-5
j_call: TRBJ2-3
cdr3_aa: CASGRGSTDTQYF
cdr3_nt: TGTGCCAGCGGGCGGGGAAGCACAGATACGCAGTATTTT

clone_size: -
d_call: -
v_call: TRBV2
j_call: TRBJ2-3
cdr3_aa: CASTARTGQDTQYF
cdr3_nt: TGTGCCAGCACCGCCCGGACGGGACAAGATACGCAGTATTTT

clone_size: -
d_call: TRBD1
v_call: TRBV5-4
j_call: TRBJ1-6
cdr3_aa: CASSGTGGANSPLHF
cdr3_nt: TGTGCCAGCAGCGGGACAGGGGGCGCGAATTCACCCCTCCACTTT

clone_size: -
d_call: TRBD1
v_call: TRBV15
j_call: TRBJ1-2
cdr3_aa: CATHRQGRNGYTF
cdr3_nt: TGTGCCACCCATCGACAGGGAAGAAATGGCTACACCTTC

clone_size: -
d_call: -
v_call: TRBV4-2
j_call: TRBJ2-7
cdr3_aa: CASWGQRYF
cdr3_nt: TGTGCCAGTTGGGGGCAGCGGTACTTC

clone_size: once
d_call: -
v_call: TRBV5-1
j_call: TRBJ1-6
cdr3_aa: CASSSGHHIGSAYNSPLHF
cdr3_nt: TGCGCCAGCAGCTCCGGCCACCACATAGGGAGTGCCTATAATTCACCCCTCCACTTT

clone_size: -
d_call: TRBD1
v_call: TRBV6-5
j_call: TRBJ1-2
cdr3_aa: CASSGTVGSYGYTF
cdr3_nt: TGTGCCAGCAGTGGGACAGTAGGTAGCTATGGCTACACCTTC

clone_size: -
d_call: -
v_call: TRBV7-9
j_call: TRBJ2-3
cdr3_aa: CASSFGLGTDTQYF
cdr3_nt: TGTGCCAGCAGCTTCGGCCTAGGCACAGATACGCAGTATTTT

clone_size: -
d_call: -
v_call: TRBV7-2
j_call: TRBJ2-1
cdr3_aa: CASSAYGMHNEQFF
cdr3_nt: TGTGCCAGCAGCGCCTACGGGATGCACAATGAGCAGTTCTTC

clone_size: few
d_call: TRBD1
v_call: TRBV4-2
j_call: TRBJ1-1
cdr3_aa: CASSQGIRTGGEKAFF
cdr3_nt: TGTGCCAGCAGCCAAGGGATAAGGACAGGGGGCGAGAAAGCTTTCTTT

clone_size: -
d_call: -
v_call: TRBV18
j_call: TRBJ1-4
cdr3_aa: CASSPPAAGEKLFF
cdr3_nt: TGTGCCAGCTCACCACCAGCGGCAGGAGAAAAACTGTTTTTT

clone_size: -
d_call: -
v_call: TRBV15
j_call: TRBJ2-6
cdr3_aa: CATSRDLGTGANVLTF
cdr3_nt: TGTGCCACCAGCAGAGATCTGGGTACTGGGGCCAACGTCCTGACTTTC

clone_size: -
d_call: -
v_call: TRBV5-4
j_call: TRBJ1-1
cdr3_aa: CASSLRPRNTEAFF
cdr3_nt: TGTGCCAGCAGCTTGAGACCCCGAAACACTGAAGCTTTCTTT

clone_size: -
d_call: -
v_call: TRBV29-1
j_call: TRBJ2-1
cdr3_aa: CSVPRPPGGYNEQFF
cdr3_nt: TGCAGCGTTCCTAGACCCCCCGGGGGATACAATGAGCAGTTCTTC

clone_size: -
d_call: TRBD1
v_call: TRBV13
j_call: TRBJ2-7
cdr3_aa: CASSLGTGTGGMGQYF
cdr3_nt: TGTGCCAGCAGCTTAGGAACCGGGACAGGGGGCATGGGGCAGTACTTC

clone_size: -
d_call: TRBD1
v_call: TRBV28
j_call: TRBJ1-4
cdr3_aa: CASKPGQLNEKLFF
cdr3_nt: TGTGCCAGCAAACCGGGACAGCTTAATGAAAAACTGTTTTTT

clone_size: -
d_call: TRBD1
v_call: TRBV18
j_call: TRBJ1-1
cdr3_aa: CASSPRTGFDDTEAFF
cdr3_nt: TGTGCCAGCTCACCCCGGACAGGGTTTGATGACACTGAAGCTTTCTTT

clone_size: -
d_call: -
v_call: TRBV7-6
j_call: TRBJ2-3
cdr3_aa: CASSLLGLGTDTQYF
cdr3_nt: TGTGCCAGCAGCCTCCTAGGGCTGGGGACAGATACGCAGTATTTT

clone_size: once
d_call: -
v_call: TRBV9
j_call: TRBJ2-7
cdr3_aa: CASSAHYGGNTYEQYF
cdr3_nt: TGTGCCAGCAGCGCTCACTACGGAGGGAACACCTACGAGCAGTACTTC

clone_size: few
d_call: TRBD1
v_call: TRBV28
j_call: TRBJ1-5
cdr3_aa: CASSPDPAQGAGWQPQHF
cdr3_nt: TGTGCCAGCAGTCCAGACCCGGCACAGGGGGCTGGGTGGCAGCCCCAGCATTTT

clone_size: -
d_call: TRBD1
v_call: TRBV6-5
j_call: TRBJ1-5
cdr3_aa: CASGPGQGDQPQHF
cdr3_nt: TGTGCCAGCGGGCCCGGACAGGGAGATCAGCCCCAGCATTTT

clone_size: few
d_call: -
v_call: TRBV19
j_call: TRBJ1-1
cdr3_aa: CASSIQGRGTEAFF
cdr3_nt: TGTGCCAGTAGTATTCAAGGTAGAGGCACTGAAGCTTTCTTT

clone_size: -
d_call: TRBD2
v_call: TRBV5-4
j_call: TRBJ2-3
cdr3_aa: CASSLPLAGATDTQYF
cdr3_nt: TGTGCCAGCAGCCTACCGTTAGCGGGGGCAACAGATACGCAGTATTTT

clone_size: -
d_call: TRBD2
v_call: TRBV4-1
j_call: TRBJ2-1
cdr3_aa: CASSQALLAGYNEQFF
cdr3_nt: TGCGCCAGCAGCCAGGCCTTACTAGCGGGCTACAATGAGCAGTTCTTC

clone_size: -
d_call: TRBD1
v_call: TRBV7-2
j_call: TRBJ1-1
cdr3_aa: CASSPRQGNTEAFF
cdr3_nt: TGTGCCAGCAGCCCCAGACAGGGAAACACTGAAGCTTTCTTT

clone_size: -
d_call: TRBD1
v_call: TRBV19
j_call: TRBJ1-5
cdr3_aa: CASSIDRGHQPQHF
cdr3_nt: TGTGCCAGTAGTATAGACAGGGGGCATCAGCCCCAGCATTTT

clone_size: -
d_call: -
v_call: TRBV27
j_call: TRBJ1-6
cdr3_aa: CASSLRVASSYNSPLHF
cdr3_nt: TGTGCCAGCAGTTTACGGGTGGCGAGCTCCTATAATTCACCCCTCCACTTT

clone_size: -
d_call: -
v_call: TRBV15
j_call: TRBJ2-2
cdr3_aa: CATAGAANTGELFF
cdr3_nt: TGTGCCACCGCAGGGGCCGCGAACACCGGGGAGCTGTTTTTT

clone_size: -
d_call: -
v_call: TRBV5-1
j_call: TRBJ1-1
cdr3_aa: CASSMTGAGTEAFF
cdr3_nt: TGCGCCAGCAGCATGACCGGGGCGGGCACTGAAGCTTTCTTT

clone_size: -
d_call: TRBD1
v_call: TRBV7-2
j_call: TRBJ1-1
cdr3_aa: CASRWTGEGATEAFF
cdr3_nt: TGTGCCAGCAGATGGACAGGAGAAGGGGCCACTGAAGCTTTCTTT